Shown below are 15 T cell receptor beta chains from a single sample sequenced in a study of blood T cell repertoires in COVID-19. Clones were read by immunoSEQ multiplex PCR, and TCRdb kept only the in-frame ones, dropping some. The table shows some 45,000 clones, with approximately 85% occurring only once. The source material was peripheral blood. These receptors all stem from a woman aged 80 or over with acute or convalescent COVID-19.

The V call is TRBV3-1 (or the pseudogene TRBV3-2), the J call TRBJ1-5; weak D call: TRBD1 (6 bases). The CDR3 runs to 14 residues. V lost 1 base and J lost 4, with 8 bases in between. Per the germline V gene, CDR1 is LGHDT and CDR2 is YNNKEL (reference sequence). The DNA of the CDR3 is TGTGCCAGCAGCCAAGCAGGGGTGAATCAGCCCCAGCATTTT. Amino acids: CASSQAGVNQPQHF.

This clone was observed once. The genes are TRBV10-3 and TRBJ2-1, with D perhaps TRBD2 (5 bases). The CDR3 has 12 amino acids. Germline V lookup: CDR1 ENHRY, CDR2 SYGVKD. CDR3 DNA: TGTGCTGCGGGCCCCCATTACAATGAGCAGTTCTTC. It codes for CAAGPHYNEQFF.

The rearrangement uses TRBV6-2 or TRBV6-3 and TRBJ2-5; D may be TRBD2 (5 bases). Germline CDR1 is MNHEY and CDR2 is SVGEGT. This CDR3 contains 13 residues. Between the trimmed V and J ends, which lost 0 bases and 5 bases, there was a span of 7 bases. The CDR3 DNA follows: TGTGCCAGCAGTTACTCGGACTGGGAGACCCAGTACTTC. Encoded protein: CASSYSDWETQYF.

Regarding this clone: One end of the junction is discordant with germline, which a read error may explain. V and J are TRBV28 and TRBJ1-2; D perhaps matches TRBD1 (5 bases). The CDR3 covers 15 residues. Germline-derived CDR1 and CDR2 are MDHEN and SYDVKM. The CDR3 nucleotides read TGTGCCGGCAGTTTACAGGTCCTCAATTACTATGGCTACACCTTC. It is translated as CAGSLQVLNYYGYTF.

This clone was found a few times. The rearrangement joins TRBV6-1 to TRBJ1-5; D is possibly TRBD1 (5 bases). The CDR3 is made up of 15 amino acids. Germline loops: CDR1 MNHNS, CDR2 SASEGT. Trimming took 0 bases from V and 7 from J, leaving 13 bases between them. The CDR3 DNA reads TGTGCCAGCAGTGAAGCGCGGGGCTTGGGGCAGCCCCAGCATTTT. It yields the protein CASSEARGLGQPQHF.

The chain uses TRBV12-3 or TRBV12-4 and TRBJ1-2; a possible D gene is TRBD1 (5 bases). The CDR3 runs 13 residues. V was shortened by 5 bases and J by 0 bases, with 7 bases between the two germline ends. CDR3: CASSLTANYGYTF. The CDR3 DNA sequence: TGTGCCAGCAGTCTGACAGCTAACTATGGCTACACCTTC.

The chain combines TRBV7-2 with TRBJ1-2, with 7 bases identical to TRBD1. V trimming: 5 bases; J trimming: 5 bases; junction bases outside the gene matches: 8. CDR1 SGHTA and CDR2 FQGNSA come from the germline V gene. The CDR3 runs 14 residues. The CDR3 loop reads CASSRDSVGYGYTF. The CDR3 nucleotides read TGTGCCAGCAGCCGGGACAGCGTGGGGTATGGCTACACCTTC.

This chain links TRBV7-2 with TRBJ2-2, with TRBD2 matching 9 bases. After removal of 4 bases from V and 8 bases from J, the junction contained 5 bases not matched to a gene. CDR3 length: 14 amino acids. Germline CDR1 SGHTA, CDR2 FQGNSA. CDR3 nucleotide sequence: TGTGCCAGCAGCTCGGGACTAGCTGGGGGGGAGCTGTTTTTT. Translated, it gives CASSSGLAGGELFF.

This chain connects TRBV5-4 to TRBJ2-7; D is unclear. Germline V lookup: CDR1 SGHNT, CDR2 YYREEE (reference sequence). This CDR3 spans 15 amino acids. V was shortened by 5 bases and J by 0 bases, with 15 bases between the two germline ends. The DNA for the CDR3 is TGTGCCAGCAGTCGAGACTTCAAGACCTCCTACGAGCAGTACTTC. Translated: CASSRDFKTSYEQYF.

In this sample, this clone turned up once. CDR3 residues: CASSLGSGLVQETQYF. The CDR3 DNA reads TGTGCCAGCAGCTTAGGTAGCGGGTTGGTCCAAGAGACCCAGTACTTC. The V and J genes are TRBV7-8 and TRBJ2-5; TRBD2 agrees at 7 bases. CDR3 length: 16 amino acids. The V segment lost 1 base and the J segment 1 base; nucleotides outside the gene matches: 6. Germline V lookup: CDR1 SGHVS, CDR2 FQNEAQ.

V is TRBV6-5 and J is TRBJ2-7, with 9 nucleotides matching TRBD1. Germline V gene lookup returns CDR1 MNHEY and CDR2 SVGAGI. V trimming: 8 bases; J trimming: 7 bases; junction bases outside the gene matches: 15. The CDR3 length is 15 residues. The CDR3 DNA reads TGTGCCAGCGCCTTATCTAGGACAGGGGAGAGGGAGCAGTACTTC. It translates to CASALSRTGEREQYF.

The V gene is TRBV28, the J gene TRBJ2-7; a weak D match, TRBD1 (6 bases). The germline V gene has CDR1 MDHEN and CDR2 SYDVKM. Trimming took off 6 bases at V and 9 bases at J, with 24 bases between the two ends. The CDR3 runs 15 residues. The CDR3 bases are TGTGCCAGCAGCACGGGGACAAGGGGCGGATTCAGGCAGTACTTC. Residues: CASSTGTRGGFRQYF.

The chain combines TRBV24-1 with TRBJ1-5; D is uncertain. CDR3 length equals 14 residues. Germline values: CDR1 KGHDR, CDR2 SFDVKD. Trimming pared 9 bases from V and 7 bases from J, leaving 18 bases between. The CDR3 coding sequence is TGTGCCACCCCGGGATCCTCAATAATACAGCCCCAGCATTTT. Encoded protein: CATPGSSIIQPQHF.

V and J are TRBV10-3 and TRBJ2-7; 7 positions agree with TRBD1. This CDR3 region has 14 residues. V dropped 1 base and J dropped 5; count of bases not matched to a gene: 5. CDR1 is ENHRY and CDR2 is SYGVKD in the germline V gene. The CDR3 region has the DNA TGTGCCATCAGTGAGTACAGGGGTTACGACGAGCAGTACTTC. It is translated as CAISEYRGYDEQYF.

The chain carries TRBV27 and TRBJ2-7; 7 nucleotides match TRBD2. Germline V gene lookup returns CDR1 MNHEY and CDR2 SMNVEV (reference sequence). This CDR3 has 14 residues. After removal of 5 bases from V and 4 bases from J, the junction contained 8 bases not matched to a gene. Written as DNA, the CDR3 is TGTGCCAGCAGTAAGGGGAGGGTCGGATACGAGCAGTACTTC. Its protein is CASSKGRVGYEQYF.